This record looks at one T cell receptor (beta chain) sequence and its context. No antigen is known for it. Second doses that came at about 4 or about 12 weeks were put together. This table comes from immunoSEQ multiplex PCR, and its TCRdb copy is limited to in-frame clones, with some not included. Among over 100,000 clones listed, 70% to 90% were seen once. CDR3 length equals 16 residues. This sample stems from a study of T cell responses to AZD1222 COVID-19 vaccine. Study-wide results and limits: AZD1222 recipients seropositive at baseline numbered only five to seven. Among vaccine-associated CD4 TCRs, coverage spanned spike, with dominance at 160-218 and 743-854. Two AZD1222 doses significantly raised spike-specific TCR breadth and depth over controls.

This TCR was sampled from an adult who received the AZD1222 COVID-19 vaccine. The V gene is TRBV21-1, the J gene TRBJ1-1; the table's TRBD1 call for D was not verified on the DNA. TRBV21-1 is reported as a pseudogene. The material was peripheral blood, obtained 28 days after the second AZD1222 dose. The CDR3 spells CASSKIQIHLNTEAFF. The CDR3 region has the DNA TGTGCCAGCAGCAAAATACAGATTCACCTGAACACTGAAGCTTTCTTT.